This entry features one T cell receptor (beta chain) sequence. What this receptor recognizes is not known. Base qualities are missing; no much larger clone stands one base away. Other nucleotide sequences in the sample specify the same CDR3. The data were obtained in a study of cytomegalovirus exposure and HLA in healthy donors (dated by TCRdb to the late 2010s). For the wider study: An earlier analysis of 550 to 700 of the donors reported roughly 270 Gb of sequence data and some 120 million unique TCR beta sequences from 190 million or so T cells. High-throughput TCR immunosequencing, statistical association of individual TCRs with disease status, and machine learning were combined to predict cytomegalovirus infection status. Typing coverage differed by locus: A, B, C, DRB1 and DQB1 were typed in about 629-640 donors, DQA1 in approximately 520, DPA1 in 600 to 610, and DPB1 in 472. In the later analysis, no new phenotypic data were used to find candidate immune exposures; instead, reliance was placed on TCR beta sequences and their occurrence across donors. An early release covering roughly 600 HLA-typed donors comprised about 300 gigabases of sequencing data and some 79 million unique TCR sequences. On average, roughly 250,000 unique TCR beta nucleotide sequences were sequenced per donor among 398 genotyped donors of the cohort, with 15% to 20% of those sequences being non-productive. Five DR-DQ haplotypes were treated as single units for association and clustering because of strong linkage in the cohort. In an earlier analysis of 587 of the donors, high-throughput TCR beta sequencing was used to judge whether each TCR beta V gene segment behaved as functional or pseudogenic. Donor age, sex, ethnicity and CMV serostatus were collected together with the repertoire data. Every discovery cohort repertoire had been produced on one sequencing platform. Besides the first cohort of roughly 660 subjects, a separate validation cohort made up of 120 or so different subjects was used. The aim of the study was to test whether cataloging public T cell receptors could identify signatures of past pathogen exposure. Genome-wide SNP genotypes for about 55% of the roughly 670 donors were used in a later genetic analysis, which treated that subset as a discovery cohort. A later analysis re-analyzed previously published TCR beta repertoires from hundreds of donors and added high-resolution HLA genotyping to study TCR occurrence patterns. HLA typing covered class I and class II loci at four-digit resolution. The study used immunosequencing to profile the T cell repertoires of some 600 subjects and linked those repertoires to cytomegalovirus serostatus. The genetic ancestry cluster associated with self-reported Caucasian donors included roughly four fifths of the roughly 360 genotyped donors. Results the study describes overall, beyond this receptor: Three of the identified cytomegalovirus-associated TCR beta chains were confirmed in vitro to be specific for cytomegalovirus antigens. In both the original and validation cohorts, the classifier was reported to diagnose cytomegalovirus status with high specificity and sensitivity. In a later analysis, most CMV-associated TCR beta chains were found to appear HLA-restricted, with HLA associations seemingly driven largely by CMV exposure. Seventeen rarely observed V segments, including chromosome 9 orphons, were excluded from the earlier analysis of approximately 500 of the donors because counts were too low. Sequencing depth was assumed to be roughly uniform across donors in the presence/absence analyses, though that assumption may not hold. Linkage disequilibrium might explain the correlated functional status among segregating V segments, but an unknown experimental factor could not be ruled out. A later analysis found that HLA-associated TCR beta chains were more clonally expanded and had lower generation probabilities than equally common non-associated chains. When HLA alleles, especially DR and DQ, strongly co-occurred, attributing TCR associations to individual alleles was difficult. According to a later analysis, parvovirus B19, influenza, CMV and Epstein-Barr virus appeared linked to several top co-occurrence clusters. A further reported finding was that TCR beta sequences accurately predicted the HLA-A and HLA-B alleles for most subjects in the first cohort. An earlier analysis of roughly 570 of the donors showed that most TCR beta V segments appeared in productive rearrangements either about 87% or about 30% of the time, which broadly matched IMGT annotations. A later analysis found that TCR association rates varied across HLA loci, with DRB1 alleles showing the most associated TCRs and HLA-C alleles the fewest. Some IMGT-functional V segments, including TRBV6-2 and TRBV6-3, could not be told apart with the 87-base-pair reads, so those segments were excluded. A later genetic analysis reported fewer N-insertions in productive TCRs among donors in an Asian-associated ancestry cluster than the roughly 700-donor mean. At a false discovery rate of 0.05, a later analysis linked 16,951 TCR beta sequences to specific HLA alleles. Because HLA typing was unavailable for some donors at each locus, only the typed subset was used in association tests. While some public TCRs were present in many individuals, most TCR sequences turned up only very rarely across donors. A group of highly shared sequence variants was considered likely to be a technical artifact of the sequencing pipeline. In the study, approximately 160 TCR beta chains were listed as associated with cytomegalovirus. V-gene and J-gene trimming of TCR beta chains was associated with a missense DCLRE1C variant in a later genetic analysis, and the association was replicated in an independent cohort. Immune exposure information for the cohort was limited to CMV serostatus. According to the authors, the approach could potentially be generalized to other disease states and immunological phenotypes. This cohort had only TCR beta chains sequenced, and the lack of alpha or paired-chain data limited which features could be detected.

To prepare the library, the immunoSEQ multiplex PCR assay was applied. For the multiplex PCR, a mixture combining 60 forward primers for TCR Vbeta segments and 13 reverse primers for TCR Jbeta segments was used. A multiplex PCR assay on genomic DNA amplified the CDR3 region of rearranged TCR beta genes. Amplified TCR beta libraries were sequenced as 87-base-pair reads on the Illumina HiSeq System. Processing in the source paper ran as follows. A later analysis counted tens of millions of unique TCR beta chains across the approximately 700 repertoires, and 10 million to 12 million of these chains were shared by at least two donors. To remove PCR and sequencing errors, raw reads were error-corrected and collapsed into unique sequences using a nearest-neighbor algorithm that merged closely related sequences. CDR3 sequences were aligned to IMGT reference sequences to assign V, D and J gene segments. For a sequence to be retained, at least a six-nucleotide match to both a V gene segment and a J gene segment was required. A rearrangement was called productive if the CDR3 had no stop codons and remained in frame with V and J, and every other rearrangement was called non-productive. Following IMGT convention, CDR3 was defined as the stretch from the second conserved V-encoded cysteine up to the conserved J-encoded phenylalanine. In an earlier analysis of more than 550 of the donors, sequences lacking an unambiguous match to a single V gene segment were excluded. An earlier analysis of about 600 of the donors called V segments functional above 56.7% productive rearrangements and segregating when the between-donor standard deviation exceeded 5%. A statistical classification framework was developed to diagnose cytomegalovirus status using the catalog of TCR beta chain sequences. A later analysis assigned V and J genes by comparing TCR nucleotide sequences with IMGT/GENE-DB human TR gene sequences. Using the TCRdist pipeline, a later analysis assigned CDR3 sequences along with most-parsimonious VDJ recombination scenarios. In a later analysis, each TCR beta chain was defined by its CDR3 amino acid sequence together with its V-gene family, and reads lacking a unique V-gene family were excluded. To address suspected cross-contamination and a sequencing artifact, a later analysis removed 592 highly shared, low-generation-probability nucleotide sequences. In a later analysis, a clonal expansion index for each public chain was calculated from normalized within-repertoire ranks of inferred template counts. In a later analysis, generation probabilities were computed using a VDJ recombination model fitted to out-of-frame rearrangements, and the results were checked against IGoR. A later analysis scored TCR-TCR, TCR-HLA and TCR-CMV co-occurrence with hypergeometric tests, applying a repertoire-size bias correction to TCR pairs. To estimate false discovery rates, a later analysis permuted the HLA or CMV assignments 20 times. In a later analysis, co-occurring TCRs were grouped using DBSCAN, with TCRdist sequence similarity added in when clustering inside HLA-allele-positive subsets. For co-occurrence clustering, repertoires with fewer than 30,000 or more than 120,000 public chains were excluded, along with five repertoires with anomalous nucleotide sharing. TCRdb holds this immuneACCESS table with in-frame rearrangements only. Some clones are missing; in checked studies, unresolved V genes explain under half, and the rest has no known cause. From that table come the V and J calls and clone size; the DNA was used to work out D and trimming. The sample profile shows about 160,000 clones; around 74% of them were found once. The ten largest make up about 2% of the sample.

From the cysteine through the phenylalanine, the CDR3 covers 13 amino acids. Solely the CDR3 DNA is kept, with 39 bases framed from the first base. The V end gives up 3 bases and the J end 7 bases, leaving 4 bases in the junction not matched to a gene. The germline V gene encodes CDR1 KGHSH and CDR2 LQKENI. The cohort comprised some 700 healthy bone marrow donors. Cohort members were all nominally healthy when sampled, although unrecorded immune exposures were likely present. The donor tested CMV seronegative, placing the donor among the 350 to 400 seronegative members of the cohort. A peripheral blood sample was provided by each donor, and peripheral blood mononuclear cells were used for TCR beta sequencing. The Qiagen DNeasy Blood Extraction Kit was used to extract genomic DNA from the blood cell samples.

The sequencing input was PBMCs. The source of this sequence is a female donor in good health and CMV-seronegative. The chain joins TRBV18 to TRBJ1-2; 8 central bases correspond to TRBD1. The nucleotides read TGTGCCAGCTCACCGGACAGGGTCGGTGGCTACACCTTC. Its translation is CASSPDRVGGYTF.